The rows below give T cell receptor beta chains drawn from one sample of a study of PD-1 blockade in classical Hodgkin lymphoma. TCRdb's table, derived via immunoSEQ multiplex PCR, lists solely in-frame clones and lacks some. This table has 13,000 or so clones, 79% appearing once. Sample: CD4+ T cells from blood, taken at baseline. The receptors stem from a human donor with classical Hodgkin lymphoma. The CDR3 runs from the conserved cysteine through the conserved F or W. Each record gives: D gene, V gene, clone size, J gene, CDR3 protein, CDR3 DNA. The D gene is left open where the match is weak. Clone sizes are given selectively: once, few, many, or a class where the clone is expanded.

>.|TRBV18|.|TRBJ2-1
CASSPKNEQFF
TGTGCCAGCTCACCTAAGAATGAGCAGTTCTTC
>.|TRBV30|.|TRBJ1-2
CAWSKTEGYGYTF
TGTGCCTGGAGTAAGACAGAGGGGTATGGCTACACCTTC
>.|TRBV2|.|TRBJ1-1
CASSGPKVYTEAFF
TGTGCCAGCAGTGGACCAAAGGTGTACACTGAAGCTTTCTTT
>TRBD1|TRBV11-2|.|TRBJ1-4
CASSPRQGPNEKLFF
TGTGCCAGCAGCCCCCGACAGGGTCCTAATGAAAAACTGTTTTTT
>.|TRBV18|.|TRBJ2-4
CASSPLARIDIQYF
TGTGCCAGCTCACCACTCGCGAGGATCGACATTCAGTACTTC
>.|TRBV5-1|.|TRBJ1-4
CASSPGGGTTNEKLFF
TGCGCCAGCAGCCCGGGGGGCGGGACAACTAATGAAAAACTGTTTTTT
>.|TRBV28|.|TRBJ1-2
CASSSPSGGQSYGYTF
TGTGCCAGCAGTTCCCCCTCCGGTGGGCAGTCCTATGGCTACACCTTC
>.|TRBV9|once|TRBJ2-2
CASSRRTNTGELFF
TGTGCCAGCAGCCGGCGAACCAACACCGGGGAGCTGTTTTTT
>.|TRBV4-3|.|TRBJ1-1
CASSQEASMNTEAFF
TGCGCCAGCAGCCAAGAGGCCAGCATGAACACTGAAGCTTTCTTT
>TRBD1|TRBV29-1|.|TRBJ2-7
CSVAVRDSSYEQYF
TGCAGCGTAGCCGTACGGGACAGCTCCTACGAGCAGTACTTC
>.|TRBV5-1|.|TRBJ2-5
CASSSESGTQYF
TGCGCCAGCAGCTCGGAATCAGGAACCCAGTACTTC
>.|TRBV7-2|.|TRBJ2-1
CASSLVALNSYNEQFF
TGTGCCAGCAGCTTAGTAGCCCTCAACTCCTACAATGAGCAGTTCTTC
>TRBD1|TRBV5-1|.|TRBJ2-1
CASSSIPGQGLDEQFF
TGCGCCAGCAGCTCTATACCGGGACAGGGTCTGGATGAGCAGTTCTTC
>TRBD1|TRBV18|.|TRBJ1-3
CASSQIGTAGNTIYF
TGTGCCAGCTCACAAATTGGGACAGCTGGAAACACCATATATTTT
>.|TRBV27|.|TRBJ2-2
CASSLQGHGGELFF
TGTGCCAGCAGTTTACAGGGGCACGGCGGGGAGCTGTTTTTT
>.|TRBV6-5|.|TRBJ2-7
CASSYEGAPYEQYF
TGTGCCAGCAGTTACGAAGGGGCCCCCTACGAGCAGTACTTC
>.|TRBV4-3|few|TRBJ2-3
CASSQPNTDTQYF
TGCGCCAGCAGCCAACCAAATACAGATACGCAGTATTTT
>.|TRBV4-3|.|TRBJ2-7
CASSQDWRESYEQYF
TGCGCCAGCAGCCAAGATTGGAGAGAGTCCTACGAGCAGTACTTC
>TRBD1|TRBV6-5|.|TRBJ1-1
CASSGQGPAFF
TGTGCCAGCAGTGGACAGGGTCCGGCTTTCTTT
>.|TRBV25-1|.|TRBJ2-5
CASSEGGGTFGKVETQYF
TGTGCCAGCAGTGAGGGAGGGGGGACCTTCGGGAAAGTAGAGACCCAGTACTTC
>.|TRBV27|.|TRBJ2-7
CASSLSSRTLYEQYF
TGTGCCAGCAGTTTATCATCACGGACCCTCTACGAGCAGTACTTC
>.|TRBV9|.|TRBJ1-1
CASSDHSGYTEAFF
TGTGCCAGCAGCGACCACTCGGGGTACACTGAAGCTTTCTTT
>.|TRBV5-6|.|TRBJ1-1
CAKNVGPMKRSTEAFF
TGTGCCAAAAACGTGGGACCGATGAAGAGAAGCACTGAAGCTTTCTTT
>.|TRBV7-9|.|TRBJ2-3
CASSLSRINTDTQYF
TGTGCCAGCAGCTTAAGCAGGATCAACACAGATACGCAGTATTTT
>TRBD2|TRBV7-9|.|TRBJ2-3
CASSRTSGGASDTQYF
TGTGCCAGCAGCCGGACTAGCGGGGGGGCCTCAGATACGCAGTATTTT
>.|TRBV19|.|TRBJ1-1
CASSIRPPMNTEAFF
TGTGCCAGTAGTATAAGGCCGCCTATGAACACTGAAGCTTTCTTT
>TRBD1|TRBV4-3|.|TRBJ1-1
CASSQESRGLPNTEAFF
TGCGCCAGCAGCCAAGAATCTAGGGGGCTGCCGAACACTGAAGCTTTCTTT
>TRBD1|TRBV11-1|.|TRBJ2-7
CASSKGIRDRGREQYF
TGTGCCAGCAGTAAGGGGATACGGGACAGGGGACGCGAGCAGTACTTC
>.|TRBV30|.|TRBJ1-2
CAWNPGGDGYTF
TGTGCCTGGAACCCTGGTGGGGACGGCTACACCTTC
>.|TRBV28|.|TRBJ2-5
CASLTPGVETQYF
TGTGCCAGCTTGACCCCGGGGGTAGAGACCCAGTACTTC
>.|TRBV5-8|few|TRBJ1-6
CASSLAGGTYNSPLHF
TGTGCCAGCAGCTTGGCTGGTGGGACCTACAATTCACCCCTCCACTTT
>.|TRBV29-1|.|TRBJ2-1
CSVEDGVRQGREYNEQFF
TGCAGCGTTGAAGATGGGGTCCGCCAGGGGCGGGAGTACAATGAGCAGTTCTTC
>.|TRBV6-6|.|TRBJ1-2
CASSYGAYGYTF
TGTGCCAGCAGTTACGGTGCCTATGGCTACACCTTC
>.|TRBV19|.|TRBJ1-5
CASSNRGNQPQHF
TGTGCCAGTAGTAACAGGGGCAATCAGCCCCAGCATTTT
>.|TRBV12-2|once|TRBJ1-5
CASRLGGVSQPQHF
TGTGCAAGTCGCTTAGGGGGGGTTAGTCAGCCCCAGCATTTT
>TRBD1|TRBV7-9|.|TRBJ2-5
CASSSRGPETQYF
TGTGCCAGCAGCTCTAGGGGGCCCGAGACCCAGTACTTC
>TRBD1|TRBV7-6|few|TRBJ1-3
CASSPRGLPGNTIYF
TGTGCCAGCAGCCCTAGGGGGCTACCTGGAAACACCATATATTTT
>.|TRBV6-4|.|TRBJ2-2
CASSDSAGESGELFF
TGTGCCAGCAGTGACTCAGCTGGGGAGTCCGGGGAGCTGTTTTTT
>TRBD2|TRBV9|.|TRBJ2-3
CASSVGTSGDTDTQYF
TGTGCCAGCAGCGTAGGAACTAGCGGGGACACAGATACGCAGTATTTT
>.|TRBV4-3|.|TRBJ2-3
CASSQGSYSVDTQYF
TGCGCCAGCAGCCAAGGCTCGTATTCGGTGGATACGCAGTATTTT
>.|TRBV19|.|TRBJ1-5
CASSILGGQSNQPQHF
TGTGCCAGTAGTATTCTGGGGGGCCAGAGCAATCAGCCCCAGCATTTT
>.|TRBV25-1|.|TRBJ1-4
CASSEFEGLNEKLFF
TGTGCCAGCAGTGAATTTGAGGGACTGAATGAAAAACTGTTTTTT
>TRBD2|TRBV27|.|TRBJ2-2
CASSRRTSGSTGELFF
TGTGCCAGCAGTCGTCGGACTAGCGGGAGCACCGGGGAGCTGTTTTTT
>.|TRBV7-2|.|TRBJ2-2
CASSLAGAVTGELFF
TGTGCCAGCAGCTTAGCGGGGGCGGTCACCGGGGAGCTGTTTTTT
>.|TRBV18|.|TRBJ1-1
CATSLGARGGEAFF
TGTGCCACTTCCTTGGGGGCGCGCGGGGGTGAAGCTTTCTTT
>.|TRBV7-9|.|TRBJ2-3
CASSAWTITDTQYF
TGTGCCAGCAGCGCGTGGACTATCACAGATACGCAGTATTTT
>TRBD2|TRBV5-6|.|TRBJ2-5
CASSLELLAGGASQYF
TGTGCCAGCAGCTTGGAATTGCTAGCGGGGGGGGCGTCCCAGTACTTC
>.|TRBV4-3|.|TRBJ1-1
CASSQETGWSTEAFF
TGCGCCAGCAGCCAAGAAACAGGGTGGAGCACTGAAGCTTTCTTT
>.|TRBV5-4|.|TRBJ1-2
CASSLALGGAKGYTF
TGTGCCAGCAGCCTGGCCCTTGGGGGGGCGAAGGGCTACACCTTC
>.|TRBV14|.|TRBJ1-2
CASSQDLRSGYTF
TGTGCCAGCAGCCAAGATTTAAGGTCGGGCTACACCTTC